What follows are 15 T cell receptor beta chains derived from one specimen sequenced in a study of cytomegalovirus exposure and HLA in healthy donors. The PCR used 60 Vbeta and 13 Jbeta primers. Data came from immunoSEQ multiplex PCR; TCRdb stores just in-frame clones and leaves some out. The sample yields about 31,000 clones, around two fifths seen once. Sequencing was done on a sample of PBMCs. The receptor source for this set is a woman in her fifties or sixties in good health and CMV-seronegative.

The chain joins TRBV4-1 to TRBJ1-1; tentatively, D is TRBD1 (6 bases). CDR3 length equals 15 residues. The germline CDR1 and CDR2 sequences are MGHRA and YSYEKL. The V end was cut by 2 bases, the J end by 4 bases, with 14 bases between. The CDR3 bases are TGCGCCAGCAGCCAACCGAACAGGGAGATCACTGAAGCTTTCTTT. Its protein product is CASSQPNREITEAFF.

This clone has more than one count but fewer than ten. The gene calls are TRBV28 and TRBJ2-7, with a tentative D call TRBD1 (6 bases). V lost 6 bases, J lost 3 bases, and 15 bases lay in between. CDR3 length equals 14 residues. CDR1 and CDR2 (germline): MDHEN, SYDVKM. CDR3 loop: CASRPYSQGYEQYF. The CDR3 DNA reads as TGTGCCAGCAGACCCTATTCACAGGGCTACGAGCAGTACTTC.

This chain links TRBV5-1 with TRBJ1-3; a possible D gene is TRBD1 (5 bases). V was shortened by 0 bases and J by 3 bases, with 10 bases between the two germline ends. Per the germline V gene, CDR1 is SGHRS and CDR2 is YFSETQ. The CDR3 spans 15 residues. CDR3 in DNA: TGCGCCAGCAGCTTGGCCGGGGGGAATGGAAACACCATATATTTT. Translated, it gives CASSLAGGNGNTIYF.

This rearrangement joins TRBV27 to TRBJ1-2; TRBD1 matches at 7 bases. Unmatched junction bases numbered 8, after V lost 6 bases and J lost 4 bases. CDR1 is MNHEY and CDR2 is SMNVEV in the germline V gene (reference sequence). This CDR3 spans 14 amino acids. The CDR3 sequence: CASRGAGTAYGYTF. Written as DNA, the CDR3 is TGTGCCAGCAGAGGAGCCGGGACAGCCTATGGCTACACCTTC.

The V and J genes are TRBV6-1 and TRBJ1-5, with no clear D. This CDR3 spans 15 amino acids. V gave up 3 bases and J gave up 3 bases, with 12 bases separating them. Germline lookup yields CDR1 MNHNS and CDR2 SASEGT. CDR3: CASSERPQDNQPQHF. The CDR3 nucleotides read TGTGCCAGCAGTGAGAGACCCCAGGACAATCAGCCCCAGCATTTT.

The chain couples TRBV10-3 to TRBJ1-5; maybe TRBD1 (6 bases). Germline CDR1 is ENHRY and CDR2 is SYGVKD. This CDR3 is built from 13 residues. With 4 bases removed from V and 7 bases from J, the gap between germline ends came to 11 bases. DNA for the CDR3: TGTGCCATCAGTGTCAGGGGTGAGCAGCCCCAGCATTTT. Amino acids: CAISVRGEQPQHF.

CDR3 nucleotide sequence: TGTGCCAGCAGCCTACGGACAATCACCAACACCGGGGAGCTGTTTTTT. It codes for CASSLRTITNTGELFF. This chain joins TRBV5-6 and TRBJ2-2, with D perhaps TRBD1 (5 bases). The germline CDR1 and CDR2 sequences are SGHDT and YYEEEE. Trimming cost V 4 bases and J 2 bases, with 15 bases left between them. This CDR3 is 16 amino acids long.

The CDR3 loop reads CASSRTGGRTEAFF. In nucleotides, the CDR3 is TGTGCCAGCAGCCGGACAGGGGGGAGGACTGAAGCTTTCTTT. The chain couples TRBV11-2 to TRBJ1-1; 10 nucleotides agree with TRBD1. Unmatched junction bases numbered 5, after V lost 5 bases and J lost 5 bases. In germline, CDR1 is SGHAT, CDR2 FQNNGV. CDR3 length: 14 residues.

The V and J genes are TRBV19 and TRBJ2-7; the match to TRBD2 covers 9 bases. The ends lost 5 bases at V and 2 bases at J; junction bases unmatched: 7. The germline CDR1 and CDR2 sequences are LNHDA and SQIVND (reference sequence). The length of the CDR3 is 15 residues. The CDR3 protein is CASSLESGGPYEQYF. CDR3 in DNA: TGTGCCAGTAGTTTGGAGAGCGGGGGGCCCTACGAGCAGTACTTC.

The chain employs TRBV27 and TRBJ2-3; D uncertain. Germline V gene sequence: CDR1 MNHEY, CDR2 SMNVEV (reference sequence). V was clipped by 2 bases and J by 6 bases, with 9 bases between them. There are 13 residues in the CDR3. CDR3 sequence: CASSLLRRDTQYF. Written as DNA, the CDR3 is TGTGCCAGCAGTTTACTCCGCCGGGATACGCAGTATTTT.

The chain is built from TRBV6-5 and TRBJ1-2; 9 bases agree with TRBD1. CDR1 MNHEY and CDR2 SVGAGI come from the germline V gene. This CDR3 comprises 14 residues. The J segment lost 5 bases and the V segment lost 2 bases, leaving 3 bases of the junction unmatched. DNA of the CDR3: TGTGCCAGCAGTTACCGCGACAGGGGGTATGGCTACACCTTC. This sequence encodes CASSYRDRGYGYTF.

This sequence joins TRBV29-1 and TRBJ2-1; TRBD2 matches at 9 bases. The trim removed 2 bases at V and 2 bases at J, leaving 4 bases unmatched. This CDR3 has 15 residues. Germline values: CDR1 SQVTM, CDR2 ANQGSEA. The CDR3 sequence is CSVERLAGTYNEQFF. CDR3 nucleotides: TGCAGCGTTGAAAGGCTAGCGGGAACCTACAATGAGCAGTTCTTC.

This clone was observed a single time. The V gene is TRBV7-8, the J gene TRBJ2-4, with 16 bases lining up with TRBD2. CDR1 and CDR2 (germline): SGHVS, FQNEAQ. This CDR3 spans 19 amino acids. The junction had 9 bases not matched to a gene; V was cut back by 5 bases and J by 2 bases. In DNA, the CDR3 is TGTGCCAGCAGCCCGGGACTAGCGGGAGGGAGGCTAACCAAAAACATTCAGTACTTC. It specifies CASSPGLAGGRLTKNIQYF.

This clone was picked up a small number of times. For the CDR3, the DNA is TGTGCCAGTCGCGGGGGCTCATGGGATCAGCCCCAGCATTTT. Amino acids: CASRGGSWDQPQHF. The chain couples TRBV19 to TRBJ1-5; possibly TRBD1 for D (6 bases). CDR1 LNHDA and CDR2 SQIVND come from the germline V gene (reference sequence). The CDR3 has 14 residues. V lost 8 bases and J 5 bases, leaving 16 bases between the germline ends.

CDR3 in amino acids: CASSRALAGITDTQYF. The CDR3 DNA follows: TGTGCCAGCTCCCGCGCACTAGCGGGGATCACAGATACGCAGTATTTT. This chain uses TRBV19 with TRBJ2-3; the match to TRBD2 covers 10 bases. Per the germline V gene, CDR1 is LNHDA and CDR2 is SQIVND (reference sequence). The CDR3 runs 16 residues. Trimming at V came to 9 bases and at J to 2 bases, leaving 11 bases not matched to a gene.